A single sample is the source of the 6 T cell receptor beta chains below, sequenced in a study of blood T cell dynamics during melanoma immunotherapy. Assay: immunoSEQ multiplex PCR; the TCRdb copy retains only in-frame clones and omits some. The data hold about 24,000 clones, with around 88% observed a single time. Documented time point: pre-treatment baseline. This material consisted of blood, taken from a patient treated with checkpoint blockade. The receptor source for this set is a human donor with melanoma.

The chain carries TRBV5-1 and TRBJ1-5, with D tentatively TRBD1 (5 bases). V shed 4 bases and J shed 9 bases, with 17 bases lying between them. The CDR3 has 14 residues. Germline-derived CDR1 and CDR2 are SGHRS and YFSETQ. The CDR3 nucleotides read TGCGCCAGCAGCCCGGGACGGGGAAATGGGCCCCAGCATTTT. Protein product: CASSPGRGNGPQHF.

J is TRBJ2-1 and V is TRBV19, with TRBD2 matching over 8 bases. Unmatched junction bases numbered 14, after V lost 7 bases and J lost 6 bases. CDR3 length equals 16 residues. The germline CDR1 and CDR2 sequences are LNHDA and SQIVND (reference sequence). The CDR3 nucleotides read TGTGCCAGTAACCCATCCAGCGGGAGTGGAACCAATGAGCAGTTCTTC. It is translated as CASNPSSGSGTNEQFF.

This chain connects TRBV9 to TRBJ2-7, with unresolved D. V was clipped by 3 bases and J by 2 bases, with 15 bases between them. Germline assignment: CDR1 SGDLS and CDR2 YYNGEE. This CDR3 contains 15 residues. The DNA for the CDR3 is TGTGCCAGCAGCGGTGGTTACCCTTTTACCTACGAGCAGTACTTC. Translated: CASSGGYPFTYEQYF.

The chain joins TRBV7-9 to TRBJ2-7; TRBD2 is a possible D gene (5 bases). Trimming left V 1 base short and J 6 bases short, with 13 bases between. Germline CDR1 SEHNR, CDR2 FQNEAQ (reference sequence). The CDR3 consists of 14 residues. CDR3 protein: CASSLVGSETEQYF. The CDR3, as DNA: TGTGCCAGCAGCTTAGTAGGTAGCGAGACCGAGCAGTACTTC.

The V gene is TRBV19, the J gene TRBJ1-5; 7 bases agree with TRBD1. The V and J ends lost 3 bases and 5 bases, in that order; junction bases with no gene match: 7. Germline loops: CDR1 LNHDA, CDR2 SQIVND (reference sequence). The CDR3 has 15 residues. The CDR3 region has the DNA TGTGCCAGTAGTATGGTGAGCAGGGGGGATCAGCCCCAGCATTTT. It translates to CASSMVSRGDQPQHF.

The chain is built from TRBV27 and TRBJ2-7; no definite D call. The V and J ends lost 2 bases and 4 bases respectively, with 15 bases between them. Germline CDR1 is MNHEY and CDR2 is SMNVEV (reference sequence). There are 15 residues in the CDR3. As DNA, the CDR3 is TGTGCCAGCAGTTTACTACCAGGAGTCCATTACGAGCAGTACTTC. Translated, it gives CASSLLPGVHYEQYF.